The next 9 T cell receptor beta chains were all read from a single sample in a study of T cell changes during pregnancy in multiple sclerosis. Here immunoSEQ multiplex PCR was the method, and the copy in TCRdb shows in-frame clones only, minus some. Altogether about 75,000 clones are present, 89% being singletons, with the ten largest covering 0.7% to 0.9%. The sample here was peripheral blood, taken in the first trimester of pregnancy. The receptors stem from a female donor in good health, enrolled as a control in a pregnancy study.

The CDR3 protein is CASQPRGSGQPQHF. The CDR3 DNA is TGTGCCAGCCAACCGAGAGGGAGCGGTCAGCCCCAGCATTTT. The chain links TRBV6-1 to TRBJ1-5; no reliable D call. The V gene lost 8 bases and the J gene lost 6 bases, with 17 bases spanning the gap. Germline V lookup: CDR1 MNHNS, CDR2 SASEGT. The CDR3 has 14 residues.

The V and J genes are TRBV6-4 and TRBJ1-6, with TRBD1 matching over 7 bases. Losses at the gene ends were 4 bases for V and 5 bases for J; bases not matched to a gene: 2. The CDR3 length is 14 residues. Germline loops: CDR1 MRHNA, CDR2 SNTAGT. CDR3 bases: TGTGCCAGCAGTGCTGGACAGGATAATTCACCCCTCCACTTT. Residues: CASSAGQDNSPLHF.

In this sample, this clone turned up a few times. The chain carries TRBV18 and TRBJ1-6, with 9 bases that match TRBD1. In germline, CDR1 is KGHSH, CDR2 LQKENI. V was clipped by 3 bases and J by 5 bases; unmatched bases: 2. The CDR3 consists of 15 residues. The CDR3 DNA reads TGTGCCAGCTCACCTGGGACAGGGAATAATTCACCCCTCCACTTT. This sequence encodes CASSPGTGNNSPLHF.

This clone appeared once. This chain uses TRBV4-1 with TRBJ2-3; 8 bases fit TRBD2. The V segment lost 3 bases and the J segment 4 bases; nucleotides outside the gene matches: 9. There are 16 residues in the CDR3. The germline gives CDR1 MGHRA, CDR2 YSYEKL. The DNA of the CDR3 is TGCGCCAGCAGCCAGGGGACTAGGTCTTGGGCAGATACGCAGTATTTT. Translating gives CASSQGTRSWADTQYF.

In its sample, this clone was seen a few times. The chain couples TRBV18 to TRBJ2-2; TRBD1 might be the D (6 bases). The germline V and J ends were trimmed by 3 bases and 0 bases, with 8 bases remaining between them. This CDR3 is built from 15 residues. Germline V gives CDR1 KGHSH, CDR2 LQKENI. The CDR3 sequence is CASSPDSTNTGELFF. CDR3 nucleotide sequence: TGTGCCAGCTCACCGGACAGCACGAACACCGGGGAGCTGTTTTTT. Full variable domain (rest looked up from reference TRBV18 and TRBJ2-2): NAGVMQNPRHLVRRRGQEARLRCSPMKGHSHVYWYRQLPEEGLKFMVYLQKENIIDESGMPKERFSAEFPKEGPSILRIQQVVRGDSAAYFCASSPDSTNTGELFFGEGSRLTVL.

The chain joins TRBV6-5 to TRBJ1-1; D remains unclear. There are 13 residues in the CDR3. From germline, CDR1 is MNHEY and CDR2 SVGAGI. Between the trimmed V and J ends, which lost 7 bases and 4 bases, there was a span of 13 bases. CDR3 DNA: TGTGCCAGCACGGCCAGCTGGAGCACTGAAGCTTTCTTT. This codes for CASTASWSTEAFF.

The genes are TRBV5-1 and TRBJ2-3; TRBD2 might be the D (7 bases). The CDR3 has 13 amino acids. Germline V CDR1 and CDR2: SGHRS, YFSETQ. V lost 4 bases to trimming and J lost 10 bases, with 16 bases between them. CDR3 DNA sequence: TGCGCCAGCAGCAGTAGGGGGAGGGAGTCGCAGTATTTT. Translated: CASSSRGRESQYF.

The chain combines TRBV19 with TRBJ2-7, with D possibly being TRBD2 (6 bases). This CDR3 spans 14 amino acids. The germline V and J ends were trimmed by 2 bases and 6 bases, with 14 bases remaining between them. Looked up from germline, CDR1 is LNHDA and CDR2 is SQIVND (reference sequence). This chain's CDR3 is CASSISPGGTEQYF. In DNA, the CDR3 is TGTGCCAGTAGTATAAGCCCTGGGGGGACCGAGCAGTACTTC.

CDR3 loop: CASSRGTGELFF. For the CDR3, the DNA is TGTGCCAGCAGTAGGGGAACCGGGGAGCTGTTTTTT. The rearrangement links TRBV6-5 to TRBJ2-2, with D maybe TRBD1 (5 bases). The CDR3 has 12 amino acids. V was shortened by 5 bases and J by 5 bases, with 6 bases between the two germline ends. Germline V gene lookup returns CDR1 MNHEY and CDR2 SVGAGI.